This record covers a single TCR beta chain. The entry originates in a study of blood T cell repertoires in COVID-19. Study-wide context: The cDNA or gDNA used as material had been derived from T cells, B-cell-depleted T cells, or PBMCs.

Germline V gives CDR1 LNHDA, CDR2 SQIVND (reference sequence). J lost 4 bases, V lost 6 bases, and 7 bases had no gene match. This CDR3 spans 14 amino acids. Original methodology: Reference gene primer amplification gave estimated nucleated cell counts. The repertoire was sequenced with immunoSEQ multiplex PCR; TCRdb's copy has only in-frame clones and lacks some. The D gene and trimming were derived from the DNA, and the V and J assignments and clone size from that table. The sample carries approximately 96,000 clones, roughly 90% recorded once. V is TRBV19 and J is TRBJ1-1; 8 bases fit TRBD1. Material: peripheral blood. This clonotype was obtained from a man between 60 and 70 years old with acute or convalescent COVID-19. CDR3 sequence reads: CASRVTGVTTEAFF. The CDR3 DNA follows: TGTGCCAGTAGGGTGACAGGGGTGACCACTGAAGCTTTCTTT.